This T cell receptor (beta chain) was recorded in a study of early T cells in non-severe SARS-CoV-2 infection. Overall study context: From unsorted whole blood, bulk RNA was sequenced, and the chains remained unpaired.

Individually, cDNA molecules had unique molecular identifiers attached to them. TCRdb independently ran MiXCR on the 5' RACE reads; one entry per CDR3 protein. The sample records 55,000 to 80,000 distinct CDR3 sequences, over 9.5% being singletons. Many counts were recorded for this clonotype. Its specificity is unknown. Germline CDR1 is SGDLS and CDR2 is YYNGEE. The trim removed 4 bases at V and 7 bases at J, leaving 14 bases unmatched. The CDR3 has 16 amino acids. Findings and caveats of the study: The VDJdb matching leaned toward anti-spike CD8 responses and overlooked private and CD4 specificities.

The sequence came from an adult who was a healthcare worker with PCR-confirmed SARS-CoV-2 infection or an uninfected control (not recorded which). The sequencing sample was made of whole blood. This chain links TRBV9 with TRBJ2-1, with 7 positions matching TRBD1. The CDR3 loop reads CASSPHGTALTNEQFF. CDR3 coding DNA: TGTGCCAGCAGCCCCCATGGGACAGCGTTAACAAATGAGCAGTTCTTC.